The TCR beta chain described here comes from a study of Graves' ophthalmopathy and Graves' hyperthyroidism. This clonotype occurred many times. Investigators amplified TCR beta CDR3 regions from RNA transcripts. The library came from an HTBI-primed first-round RT-PCR and a second-round multiplex PCR. TCRdb re-analysed the multiplex PCR reads in MiXCR, keeping a single row per CDR3 protein. The sample shows hundreds of thousands of distinct CDR3 sequences, over 20% of them seen only once. V was clipped by 1 base and J by 9 bases, with 10 bases between them. Looked up from germline, CDR1 is WSHSY and CDR2 is SAAADI. The CDR3 runs to 12 residues.

This receptor was taken from a young woman with stable Graves' hyperthyroidism. Sequences were obtained from peripheral blood. This chain uses TRBV10-2 with TRBJ2-7; weak D call: TRBD1 (6 bases). Here the CDR3 reads CASSEFRTAQYF. The CDR3 coding sequence is TGCGCCAGCAGTGAGTTTCGGACAGCGCAGTACTTC.